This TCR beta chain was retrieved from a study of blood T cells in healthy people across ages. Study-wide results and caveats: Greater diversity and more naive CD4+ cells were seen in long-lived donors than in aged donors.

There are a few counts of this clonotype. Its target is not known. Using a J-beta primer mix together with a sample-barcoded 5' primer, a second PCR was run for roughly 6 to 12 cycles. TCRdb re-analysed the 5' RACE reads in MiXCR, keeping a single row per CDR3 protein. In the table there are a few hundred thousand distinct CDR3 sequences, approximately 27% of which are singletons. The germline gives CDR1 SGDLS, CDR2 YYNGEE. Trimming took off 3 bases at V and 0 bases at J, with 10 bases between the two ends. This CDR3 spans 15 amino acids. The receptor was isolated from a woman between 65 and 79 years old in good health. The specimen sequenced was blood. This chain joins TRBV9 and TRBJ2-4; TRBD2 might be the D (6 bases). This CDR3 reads CASSGWGEAKNIQYF. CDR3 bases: TGTGCCAGCAGCGGCTGGGGGGAAGCCAAAAACATTCAGTACTTC.